Included here is one T cell receptor (beta chain) sequence, with context. What it recognizes is unknown. The data originate from a study of T cells in Graves' hyperthyroidism and ophthalmopathy. Study outcomes and limitations: The blood repertoire included most of the expanded thyroid clonotypes above 0.001.

Researchers took RNA transcripts and amplified the TCR beta CDR3 regions from them. HTBI primers were used for first-round RT-PCR of the TCR CDR3. TCRdb reprocessed the multiplex PCR reads with MiXCR, giving one entry per CDR3 protein. The sample comprises nearly 600,000 distinct CDR3 sequences, 14% of which are singletons, and roughly 6.2% rests with the top ten. The CDR3 totals 13 residues. The germline V gene encodes CDR1 SNHLY and CDR2 FYNNEI. Between the trimmed V and J ends, which lost 5 bases and 3 bases, there was a span of 10 bases. This sequence joins TRBV2 and TRBJ1-2; D remains ambiguous. The sample comprised blood. The TCR sequence derives from a woman between 25 and 40 years old with Graves' hyperthyroidism that later progressed to Graves' ophthalmopathy. In DNA, the CDR3 is TGTGCCAGCAGTAGGACCCTGGACTATGGCTACACCTTC. Its translation: CASSRTLDYGYTF.